The 21 T cell receptor beta chains below all came from one sample that was sequenced in a study of Graves' ophthalmopathy and Graves' hyperthyroidism. TCR beta CDR3 amplification used RNA transcripts. The first-round RT-PCR employed HTBI primers together with the Qiagen OneStep RT-PCR kit. A multiplex PCR was then performed as the second round. TCRdb fed the multiplex PCR reads into MiXCR, producing one record per CDR3 protein. The sample has over a million distinct CDR3 sequences; roughly 35% are singletons. Sequencing was done on a sample of peripheral blood or thyroid tissue (not recorded which). The receptors shown here come from an adult man with Graves' hyperthyroidism.

In DNA form, the CDR3 reads TGTGCCACCAGTTTAAGGACGGACCTCTCTGGGGCCAACGTCCTGACTTTC. It encodes CATSLRTDLSGANVLTF. The genes are TRBV24-1 and TRBJ2-6; D gene ambiguous. This CDR3 contains 17 residues. Trimming took 6 bases from V and 0 from J, leaving 14 bases between them. Germline CDR1 and CDR2: KGHDR and SFDVKD.

This clonotype has at least ten counts. At one of its ends the junction is not consistent with the germline gene, which may arise from a read error. The chain links TRBV5-1 to TRBJ2-7, with 9 bases identical to TRBD1. CDR1 SGHRS and CDR2 YFSETQ come from the germline V gene. The CDR3 is 13 amino acids. CDR3 loop: CASRGTGRYEQYF. In nucleotides, the CDR3 is TGTGCCAGCCGGGGGACAGGGCGCTACGAGCAGTACTTC.

V usage is TRBV29-1 and J usage is TRBJ1-3; D uncertain. Germline CDR1 and CDR2: SQVTM and ANQGSEA. V gave up 0 bases and J gave up 2 bases, with 14 bases separating them. This CDR3 is built from 16 residues. The CDR3: CSVEDRGRRTGNTIYF. CDR3 sequence (DNA): TGCAGCGTTGAAGATCGGGGAAGGCGCACTGGAAACACCATATATTTT.

This clonotype was counted only a few times. The gene calls are TRBV12-3 or TRBV12-4 and TRBJ1-1, with D possibly being TRBD1 (6 bases). This CDR3 comprises 15 residues. Trimming stripped 5 bases from V and 5 bases from J, with 18 bases between. As DNA, the CDR3 is TGTGCCAGCAGTACGGGACAAAATGCGCGAACTGAAGCTTTCTTT. Its translation is CASSTGQNARTEAFF.

CDR3 loop: CAISAVNSRDKNYEQYF. The DNA of the CDR3 is TGTGCCATCAGTGCAGTAAATTCCCGGGACAAAAACTACGAGCAGTACTTC. V gene TRBV10-3 combines with J gene TRBJ2-7, with D perhaps TRBD1 (6 bases). Per germline, CDR1 ENHRY and CDR2 SYGVKD. V was cut by 4 bases and J by 3 bases, with 22 bases left in between. This CDR3 comprises 17 residues.

This clonotype was detected many times. A read error may produce the germline difference seen at one junction end. The V call is TRBV7-9, the J call TRBJ1-4; D is ambiguous. The CDR3 spans 14 residues. Germline lookup yields CDR1 SEHNR and CDR2 FQNEAQ (reference sequence). This CDR3 is CASSLGLINEKLFF. The CDR3 coding sequence is TGTGCCAGCAGTTTAGGGCTGATTAATGAAAAACTGTTTTTT.

The rearrangement joins TRBV2 to TRBJ2-2; D not resolved. Germline loops: CDR1 SNHLY, CDR2 FYNNEI. Trimming stripped 4 bases from V and 1 base from J, with 13 bases between. This CDR3 spans 16 amino acids. The CDR3 is CASSARRPENTGELFF. The DNA for the CDR3 is TGTGCCAGCAGTGCCCGACGACCGGAGAACACCGGGGAGCTGTTTTTT.

This clonotype has ten or more counts. V gene TRBV20-1 combines with J gene TRBJ1-5; D ambiguous. This CDR3 is 13 amino acids long. Germline V lookup: CDR1 DFQATT, CDR2 SNEGSKA (reference sequence). The V end lost 5 bases, the J end lost 3 bases, and 11 bases lay between the germline ends. CDR3 residues: CSAGREVNQPQHF. The DNA for the CDR3 is TGCAGTGCTGGACGCGAGGTCAATCAGCCCCAGCATTTT.

This clonotype was seen more than once but under ten times. J is TRBJ1-6 and V is TRBV12-3 or TRBV12-4; D unresolved. V shed 5 bases and J shed 15 bases, with 14 bases lying between them. This CDR3 has 12 amino acids. CDR3 residues: CASSIGRSLLHF. As DNA, the CDR3 is TGTGCCAGCAGTATCGGACGGAGCCTCCTCCACTTT.

The V gene is TRBV20-1, the J gene TRBJ1-5, with 7 bases that match TRBD1. CDR1 and CDR2 from the germline V gene are DFQATT and SNEGSKA (reference sequence). Unmatched junction bases numbered 10, after V lost 3 bases and J lost 5 bases. The CDR3 sequence is 15 residues long. CDR3 DNA sequence: TGCAGTGCTAGGGACCAGGGACAGAGAGATCAGCCCCAGCATTTT. It translates to CSARDQGQRDQPQHF.

The chain employs TRBV29-1 and TRBJ1-4; D is possibly TRBD1 (6 bases). The CDR3 sequence is 12 residues long. Looked up from germline, CDR1 is SQVTM and CDR2 is ANQGSEA. The chain's CDR3 is CSARTVDEKLFF. CDR3 nucleotide sequence: TGCAGTGCGAGGACAGTAGATGAAAAACTGTTTTTT.

The rearrangement links TRBV6-2 or TRBV6-3 to TRBJ2-7; D is uncertain. The CDR3 is 13 amino acids. V was cut by 4 bases and J by 6 bases, with 13 bases left in between. Germline V CDR1 and CDR2: MNHEY, SVGEGT. CDR3 loop: CASSWKGMGEQYF. CDR3 sequence (DNA): TGTGCCAGCAGTTGGAAAGGGATGGGCGAGCAGTACTTC.

J is TRBJ2-2 and V is TRBV9; D could derive from TRBD1 or TRBD2 (5 bases each). Between the trimmed V and J ends, which lost 3 bases and 6 bases, there was a span of 15 bases. This CDR3 is 15 amino acids long. CDR1 and CDR2 from the germline V gene are SGDLS and YYNGEE. CDR3 nucleotide sequence: TGTGCCAGCAGCGCCGGGACCACCGCCCCCGGGGAGCTGTTTTTT. It yields the protein CASSAGTTAPGELFF.

V is TRBV2 and J is TRBJ1-1; D not certain. The germline CDR1 and CDR2 sequences are SNHLY and FYNNEI. V dropped 7 bases and J dropped 0 bases, with 9 bases sitting between them. The CDR3 length is 13 residues. CDR3 loop: CASTLYLNTEAFF. CDR3 sequence (DNA): TGTGCCAGCACCCTCTACCTGAACACTGAAGCTTTCTTT.

V is TRBV7-9 and J is TRBJ2-5, with a tentative D call TRBD2 (6 bases). Germline CDR1 SEHNR, CDR2 FQNEAQ (reference sequence). V shed 3 bases and J shed 9 bases, with 14 bases lying between them. The CDR3 is 13 amino acids. CDR3 nucleotide sequence: TGTGCCAGCAGCTTGGCGGCAGCGGGTTCCCAGTACTTC. Translation gives CASSLAAAGSQYF.

Only one count was recorded for this clonotype. V usage is TRBV29-1 and J usage is TRBJ1-2; no clear D. V was trimmed by 2 bases and J by 6 bases, leaving 16 bases between them. The V gene's germline CDR1 is SQVTM and CDR2 ANQGSEA. This CDR3 is 14 amino acids long. CDR3 DNA sequence: TGCAGCGTTGAATTTAGAGATCCCACTCATGGCTACACCTTC. Protein sequence: CSVEFRDPTHGYTF.

Details on this clonotype: This may be a read error, as it is one base from a much larger clone. Without the conserved terminal phenylalanine or tryptophan, this CDR3 likely stems from a read error. DNA for the CDR3: TGTGCCACCAGTGACCTCGGTCAGGCGAACACCGGGGAGCTGTTTCTT. It yields the protein CATSDLGQANTGELFL. The rearrangement joins TRBV24-1 to TRBJ2-2; D is ambiguous. Between the trimmed V and J ends, which lost 4 bases and 0 bases, there was a span of 11 bases. The CDR3 has 16 residues. The germline V gene has CDR1 KGHDR and CDR2 SFDVKD.

In its sample, this clonotype was seen many times. The chain uses TRBV10-3 and TRBJ2-7, with D maybe TRBD1 (6 bases). The germline CDR1 and CDR2 sequences are ENHRY and SYGVKD. Between the trimmed V and J ends, which lost 4 bases and 8 bases, there was a span of 12 bases. The CDR3 loop spans 12 amino acids. The CDR3 DNA sequence: TGTGCCATCAGTGTTGACAGGAATCAGCAGTACTTC. Its protein is CAISVDRNQQYF.

As concerns this clonotype: A much more abundant neighbour one base away suggests this may be a read error. The chain recombines TRBV7-2 with TRBJ1-5; 9 nucleotides align to TRBD1. There are 15 residues in the CDR3. CDR1 is SGHTA, CDR2 FQGNSA, per germline. For the CDR3, the DNA is TGTCCCAGCAGCGCTAGACAGGGGGGATATCAGCCCCAGCATTTT. This codes for CPSSARQGGYQPQHF.

Points on this clonotype: One end of the junction does not line up with germline, which may come from a read error. V is TRBV6-5 and J is TRBJ2-7; the D is unclear. Germline V lookup: CDR1 MNHEY, CDR2 SVGAGI. There are 12 residues in the CDR3. Here the CDR3 DNA reads TGTGCCAGCAGTTCCAGCTTTTACGAGCAGTGCTTC. Protein product: CASSSSFYEQCF.

The chain links TRBV3-1 to TRBJ1-5; TRBD1 matches 7 bases. Germline loops: CDR1 LGHDT, CDR2 YNNKEL (reference sequence). V trimming: 5 bases; J trimming: 5 bases; junction bases outside the gene matches: 6. This CDR3 region has 14 residues. The chain's CDR3 is CASSDEGAYQPQHF. The CDR3 DNA reads as TGTGCCAGCAGCGACGAGGGGGCCTATCAGCCCCAGCATTTT.